This is a list of T cell receptor beta chains from one sample in a study of spatial heterogeneity in lung cancer. One entry per CDR3 protein results from TCRdb running MiXCR on the 5' RACE reads. The repertoire holds roughly 34,000 distinct CDR3 sequences, approximately 7.5% seen once, with 8.5% to 10% in the top ten. The specimen was PBMCs, collected at follow-up. The receptors stem from a male donor with early-stage non-small cell lung cancer. Both conserved end residues are part of each CDR3. The order of the fields is J gene, clone size, D gene, V gene, CDR3 protein, CDR3 DNA. D genes are given only for firm matches. The size field is filled for only some rows; it gives once, few, many or a size class.

J: TRBJ2-7
size: many
D: -
V: TRBV3-1
CDR3: CASSKGYEQYF
DNA: TGTGCCAGCAGCAAAGGGTACGAGCAGTACTTC

J: TRBJ1-5
size: many
D: -
V: TRBV19
CDR3: CASDQGGQPQHF
DNA: TGTGCCAGTGACCAAGGGGGTCAGCCCCAGCATTTT

J: TRBJ1-3
size: many
D: -
V: TRBV7-2
CDR3: CASSLGSVSGNTIYF
DNA: TGTGCCAGCAGCTTAGGGTCAGTCTCTGGAAACACCATATATTTT

J: TRBJ1-2
size: many
D: -
V: TRBV18
CDR3: CASSPGFGPTYGYTF
DNA: TGTGCCAGCTCACCCGGGTTCGGGCCGACCTATGGCTACACCTTC

J: TRBJ1-2
size: few
D: -
V: TRBV30
CDR3: CAWMRGDGGYTF
DNA: TGTGCCTGGATGAGGGGAGATGGAGGCTACACCTTC

J: TRBJ2-5
size: -
D: -
V: TRBV7-9
CDR3: CAAYEGGGETQYF
DNA: TGTGCCGCATATGAGGGGGGTGGCGAGACCCAGTACTTC

J: TRBJ2-7
size: many
D: -
V: TRBV7-7
CDR3: CASSLDGDASTEQYF
DNA: TGTGCTAGCAGCTTAGACGGGGATGCGTCCACAGAGCAGTACTTC

J: TRBJ1-4
size: many
D: -
V: TRBV27
CDR3: CASSPGQSRTNEKLFF
DNA: TGTGCCAGCAGTCCCGGACAGTCTCGGACTAATGAAAAACTGTTTTTT

J: TRBJ1-5
size: many
D: -
V: TRBV12-3/TRBV12-4
CDR3: CASSPGINQPQHF
DNA: TGTGCCAGCAGTCCAGGGATCAATCAGCCCCAGCATTTT

J: TRBJ2-5
size: many
D: TRBD2
V: TRBV6-6
CDR3: CASSRSGGSETQYF
DNA: TGTGCCAGCAGCCGTAGCGGGGGTTCAGAGACCCAGTACTTC

J: TRBJ2-7
size: many
D: TRBD1
V: TRBV12-3/TRBV12-4
CDR3: CASSMGQGLYEQYF
DNA: TGTGCCAGCAGCATGGGACAGGGCCTCTACGAGCAGTACTTC

J: TRBJ2-2
size: many
D: -
V: TRBV7-3
CDR3: CASSLTGTGELFF
DNA: TGTGCCAGCAGCTTGACAGGAACCGGGGAGCTGTTTTTT

J: TRBJ2-3
size: -
D: -
V: TRBV2
CDR3: CASSLGGLALSTDTQYF
DNA: TGTGCCAGCTCCCTTGGGGGCCTAGCGCTAAGCACAGATACGCAGTATTTT

J: TRBJ2-7
size: many
D: -
V: TRBV6-5
CDR3: CASRQGKTYEQYF
DNA: TGTGCCAGCAGACAGGGTAAAACCTACGAGCAGTACTTC

J: TRBJ1-4
size: many
D: TRBD1
V: TRBV5-4
CDR3: CASSSRTGEEEKLFF
DNA: TGTGCCAGCAGCTCGCGGACAGGGGAGGAGGAAAAACTGTTTTTT

J: TRBJ2-3
size: -
D: -
V: TRBV5-1
CDR3: CASNDGGPDTQYF
DNA: TGCGCCAGCAACGACGGGGGGCCAGATACGCAGTATTTT

J: TRBJ2-7
size: few
D: TRBD1
V: TRBV27
CDR3: CASSPYRGHNEQYF
DNA: TGTGCCAGCAGTCCCTACAGGGGGCACAACGAGCAGTACTTC

J: TRBJ2-1
size: -
D: -
V: TRBV7-6
CDR3: CASSLAYGGSYNEQFF
DNA: TGTGCCAGCAGCTTAGCCTATGGGGGGTCCTACAATGAGCAGTTCTTC

J: TRBJ1-5
size: many
D: -
V: TRBV20-1
CDR3: CSARDGGGNQPQHF
DNA: TGCAGTGCTAGAGATGGAGGGGGGAATCAGCCCCAGCATTTT

J: TRBJ2-1
size: many
D: TRBD2
V: TRBV24-1
CDR3: CATMGAGVNEQFF
DNA: TGTGCCACCATGGGAGCGGGGGTCAATGAGCAGTTCTTC

J: TRBJ1-4
size: many
D: -
V: TRBV4-2
CDR3: CASSQATNEKLFF
DNA: TGTGCCAGCAGCCAAGCAACTAATGAAAAACTGTTTTTT

J: TRBJ1-1
size: many
D: -
V: TRBV12-3/TRBV12-4
CDR3: CASSFGRRNTEAFF
DNA: TGTGCCAGCAGTTTCGGCAGGAGGAACACTGAAGCTTTCTTT

J: TRBJ1-4
size: many
D: -
V: TRBV6-2/TRBV6-3
CDR3: CASSYGGGEATNEKLFF
DNA: TGTGCCAGCAGTTACGGTGGCGGAGAGGCAACTAATGAAAAACTGTTTTTT

J: TRBJ1-1
size: many
D: -
V: TRBV7-8
CDR3: CASSPQGGTEAFF
DNA: TGTGCCAGCAGCCCACAGGGAGGCACTGAAGCTTTCTTT

J: TRBJ2-1
size: many
D: TRBD2
V: TRBV11-3
CDR3: CASSPRGLDGYNEQFF
DNA: TGTGCCAGCAGCCCGCGGGGACTAGACGGATACAATGAGCAGTTCTTC

J: TRBJ2-1
size: -
D: TRBD2
V: TRBV5-4
CDR3: CASSPGLAGANNEQFF
DNA: TGTGCCAGCAGCCCGGGACTAGCGGGGGCCAACAATGAGCAGTTCTTC

J: TRBJ1-2
size: many
D: -
V: TRBV6-5
CDR3: CASSKTLQDWGGYTF
DNA: TGTGCCAGCAGTAAAACCTTACAGGATTGGGGTGGCTACACCTTC

J: TRBJ2-1
size: many
D: TRBD1
V: TRBV11-2
CDR3: CASSLMGQGIYNEQFF
DNA: TGTGCCAGCAGCTTAATGGGACAGGGGATCTACAATGAGCAGTTCTTC

J: TRBJ2-6
size: many
D: -
V: TRBV19
CDR3: CASSTSGGIQANVLTF
DNA: TGTGCCAGTAGTACCTCAGGGGGGATTCAGGCCAACGTCCTGACTTTC

J: TRBJ2-2
size: many
D: -
V: TRBV30
CDR3: CACHGYPVGELFF
DNA: TGTGCCTGCCACGGGTACCCGGTCGGGGAGCTGTTTTTT

J: TRBJ1-1
size: many
D: TRBD1
V: TRBV12-3/TRBV12-4
CDR3: CASSFVRGSGNTEAFF
DNA: TGTGCCAGCAGTTTTGTCAGGGGGTCGGGGAACACTGAAGCTTTCTTT

J: TRBJ1-3
size: few
D: -
V: TRBV6-6
CDR3: CASTEGTDGNTIYF
DNA: TGTGCCAGCACGGAGGGTACCGATGGAAACACCATATATTTT

J: TRBJ2-7
size: -
D: -
V: TRBV21-1
CDR3: CASSKGVGILYEQYF
DNA: TGTGCCAGCAGCAAAGGGGTGGGGATTCTCTACGAGCAGTACTTC

J: TRBJ1-2
size: many
D: -
V: TRBV20-1
CDR3: CSARDSLQLTYGYTF
DNA: TGCAGTGCTAGAGATTCATTACAGCTAACCTATGGCTACACCTTC

J: TRBJ2-5
size: many
D: TRBD2
V: TRBV7-2
CDR3: CASSLAPSGAAQYF
DNA: TGTGCCAGCAGCTTAGCCCCTAGCGGAGCGGCCCAGTACTTC

J: TRBJ1-1
size: many
D: -
V: TRBV30
CDR3: CAWTPNFEAFF
DNA: TGTGCCTGGACCCCGAACTTTGAAGCTTTCTTT

J: TRBJ2-5
size: -
D: -
V: TRBV6-2/TRBV6-3
CDR3: CASRSWDNQETQYF
DNA: TGTGCCAGCAGATCATGGGACAACCAAGAGACCCAGTACTTC

J: TRBJ1-1
size: many
D: TRBD1
V: TRBV18
CDR3: CASSLSGTGATEAFF
DNA: TGTGCCAGCTCACTTTCCGGGACAGGGGCCACTGAAGCTTTCTTT

J: TRBJ2-3
size: many
D: TRBD1
V: TRBV19
CDR3: CASRRTGTGPSTDTQYF
DNA: TGTGCCAGTCGTCGAACCGGGACAGGGCCCTCCACAGATACGCAGTATTTT

J: TRBJ1-1
size: many
D: -
V: TRBV7-6
CDR3: CASSPTDTEAFF
DNA: TGTGCCAGCAGCCCAACGGACACTGAAGCTTTCTTT

J: TRBJ2-7
size: many
D: TRBD1
V: TRBV29-1
CDR3: CSVGHRGRNEQYF
DNA: TGCAGCGTTGGCCACAGGGGGCGCAACGAGCAGTACTTC

J: TRBJ2-3
size: many
D: TRBD1
V: TRBV29-1
CDR3: CSVRQGGLPQYF
DNA: TGCAGCGTTCGACAGGGGGGATTACCGCAGTATTTT

J: TRBJ1-5
size: many
D: -
V: TRBV20-1
CDR3: CSARRRGLPDQPQHF
DNA: TGCAGTGCTCGTCGGCGGGGACTTCCCGATCAGCCCCAGCATTTT

J: TRBJ1-3
size: many
D: TRBD1
V: TRBV27
CDR3: CASSTRTGVGTIYF
DNA: TGTGCCAGCAGTACCCGGACAGGGGTGGGCACCATATATTTT

J: TRBJ2-5
size: many
D: -
V: TRBV7-8
CDR3: CASSLLDRETQYF
DNA: TGTGCCAGCAGCTTGTTAGACCGAGAGACCCAGTACTTC

J: TRBJ2-1
size: many
D: -
V: TRBV29-1
CDR3: CSVGFDYTYNEQFF
DNA: TGCAGCGTTGGTTTTGATTACACTTACAATGAGCAGTTCTTC

J: TRBJ2-5
size: many
D: -
V: TRBV27
CDR3: CAIGETQYF
DNA: TGTGCCATCGGGGAGACCCAGTACTTC

J: TRBJ1-6
size: -
D: -
V: TRBV3-1
CDR3: CASSEGVVPPLHF
DNA: TGTGCCAGCAGCGAGGGCGTCGTGCCACCCCTCCACTTT

J: TRBJ1-4
size: few
D: -
V: TRBV12-3/TRBV12-4
CDR3: CASRFGGYNEKLFF
DNA: TGTGCCAGCAGATTCGGGGGCTATAATGAAAAACTGTTTTTT

J: TRBJ1-1
size: few
D: -
V: TRBV7-6
CDR3: CASSPSYFAEAFF
DNA: TGTGCCAGCAGCCCGTCGTATTTCGCTGAAGCTTTCTTT